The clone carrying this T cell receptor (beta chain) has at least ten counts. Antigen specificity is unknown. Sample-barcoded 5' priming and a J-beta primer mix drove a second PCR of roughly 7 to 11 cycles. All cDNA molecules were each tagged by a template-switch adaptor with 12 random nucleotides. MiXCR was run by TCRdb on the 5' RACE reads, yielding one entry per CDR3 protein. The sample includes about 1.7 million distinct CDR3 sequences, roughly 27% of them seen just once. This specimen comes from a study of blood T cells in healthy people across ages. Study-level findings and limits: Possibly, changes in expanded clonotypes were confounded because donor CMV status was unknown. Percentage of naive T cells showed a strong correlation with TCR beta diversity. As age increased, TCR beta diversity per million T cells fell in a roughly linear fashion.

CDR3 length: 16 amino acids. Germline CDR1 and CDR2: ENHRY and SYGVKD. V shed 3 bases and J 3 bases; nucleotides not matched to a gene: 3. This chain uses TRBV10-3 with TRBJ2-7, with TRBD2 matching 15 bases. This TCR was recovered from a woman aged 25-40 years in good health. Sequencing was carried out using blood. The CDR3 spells CAISDPGLAGGYEQYF. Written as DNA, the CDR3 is TGTGCCATCAGTGACCCGGGACTAGCGGGGGGCTACGAGCAGTACTTC.